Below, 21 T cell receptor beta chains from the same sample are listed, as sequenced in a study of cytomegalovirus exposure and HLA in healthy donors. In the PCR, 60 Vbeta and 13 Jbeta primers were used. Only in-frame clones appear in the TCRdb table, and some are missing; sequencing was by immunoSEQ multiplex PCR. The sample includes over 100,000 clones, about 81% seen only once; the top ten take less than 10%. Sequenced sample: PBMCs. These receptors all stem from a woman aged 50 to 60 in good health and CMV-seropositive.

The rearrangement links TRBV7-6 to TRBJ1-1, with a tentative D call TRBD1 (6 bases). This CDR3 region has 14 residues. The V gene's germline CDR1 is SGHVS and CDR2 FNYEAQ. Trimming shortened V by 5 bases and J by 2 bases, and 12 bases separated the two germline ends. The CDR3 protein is CASSPRTVNTEAFF. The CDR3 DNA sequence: TGTGCCAGCAGCCCGAGGACAGTTAACACTGAAGCTTTCTTT.

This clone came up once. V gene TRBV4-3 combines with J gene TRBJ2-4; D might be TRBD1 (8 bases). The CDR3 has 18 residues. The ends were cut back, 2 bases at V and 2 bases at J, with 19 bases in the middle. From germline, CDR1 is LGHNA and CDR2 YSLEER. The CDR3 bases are TGCGCCAGCAGCCAACGAGTACAGGGGGGGGAGACCAAAAACATTCAGTACTTC. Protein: CASSQRVQGGETKNIQYF.

The chain's CDR3 is CASSVDTGWTGNTIYF. In DNA, the CDR3 is TGTGCCAGCAGCGTAGACACAGGGTGGACTGGAAACACCATATATTTT. The chain carries TRBV9 and TRBJ1-3, with a tentative D call TRBD1 (6 bases). V lost 0 bases, J lost 2 bases, and 12 bases lay in between. The CDR3 length is 16 residues. Germline values: CDR1 SGDLS, CDR2 YYNGEE.

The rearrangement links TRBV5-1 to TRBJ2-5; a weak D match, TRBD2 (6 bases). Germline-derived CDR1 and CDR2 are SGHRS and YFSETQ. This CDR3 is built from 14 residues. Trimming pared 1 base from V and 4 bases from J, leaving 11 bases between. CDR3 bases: TGCGCCAGCAGCTTGAGTAAAGCGGGAGAGACCCAGTACTTC. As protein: CASSLSKAGETQYF.

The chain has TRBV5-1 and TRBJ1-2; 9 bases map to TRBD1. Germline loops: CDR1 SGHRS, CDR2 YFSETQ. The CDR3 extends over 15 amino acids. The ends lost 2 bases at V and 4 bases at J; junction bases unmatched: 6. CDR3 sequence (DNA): TGCGCCAGCAGCTTCGGGGACAGGGAATCCTATGGCTACACCTTC. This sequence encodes CASSFGDRESYGYTF.

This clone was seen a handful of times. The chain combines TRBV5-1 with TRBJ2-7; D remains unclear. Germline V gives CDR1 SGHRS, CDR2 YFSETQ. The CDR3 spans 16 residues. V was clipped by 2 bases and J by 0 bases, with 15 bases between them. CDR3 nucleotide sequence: TGCGCCAGCAGCTTTGGCCGCCTGGCCCTCTCCTACGAGCAGTACTTC. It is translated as CASSFGRLALSYEQYF.

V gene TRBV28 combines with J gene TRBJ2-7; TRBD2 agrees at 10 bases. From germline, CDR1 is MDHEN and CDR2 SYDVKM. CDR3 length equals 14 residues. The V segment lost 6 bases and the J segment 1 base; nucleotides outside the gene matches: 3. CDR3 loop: CASSVAGGSYEQYF. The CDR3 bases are TGTGCCAGCAGCGTAGCGGGAGGATCCTACGAGCAGTACTTC.

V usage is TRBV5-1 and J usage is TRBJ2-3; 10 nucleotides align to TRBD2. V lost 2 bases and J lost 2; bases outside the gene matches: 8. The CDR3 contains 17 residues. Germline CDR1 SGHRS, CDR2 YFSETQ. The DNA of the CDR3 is TGCGCCAGCAGCTTAGCGGGAGGGATTATAAACACAGATACGCAGTATTTT. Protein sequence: CASSLAGGIINTDTQYF.

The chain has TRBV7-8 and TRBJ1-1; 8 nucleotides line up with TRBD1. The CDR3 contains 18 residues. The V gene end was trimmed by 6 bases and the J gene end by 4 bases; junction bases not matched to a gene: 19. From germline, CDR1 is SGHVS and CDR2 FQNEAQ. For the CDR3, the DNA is TGTGCCAGCAGTCAATATGCAGGGGGCGTGGGACTAACCACTGAAGCTTTCTTT. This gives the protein CASSQYAGGVGLTTEAFF.

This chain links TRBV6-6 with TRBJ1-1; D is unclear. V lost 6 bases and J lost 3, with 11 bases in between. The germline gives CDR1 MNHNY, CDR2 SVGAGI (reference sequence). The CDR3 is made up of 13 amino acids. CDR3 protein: CASSLGTDTEAFF. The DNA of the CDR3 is TGTGCCAGCAGCCTCGGTACGGACACTGAAGCTTTCTTT.

The CDR3 nucleotides are TGTGCCAGCAGCTCGGGACAGGGGGACACCGGGGAGCTGTTTTTT. Translation: CASSSGQGDTGELFF. The chain recombines TRBV11-3 with TRBJ2-2; 11 nucleotides align to TRBD1. CDR3 size: 15 residues. Germline V gene data show CDR1 as SGHNT and CDR2 as YENEEA. The ends lost 4 bases at V and 3 bases at J; junction bases unmatched: 1. The full variable domain, with the rest looked up from reference TRBV11-3 and TRBJ2-2, is EAGVVQSPRYKIIEKKQPVAFWCNPISGHNTLYWYLQNLGQGPELLIRYENEEAVDDSQLPKDRFSAERLKGVDSTLKIQPAELGDSAVYLCASSSGQGDTGELFFGEGSRLTVL.

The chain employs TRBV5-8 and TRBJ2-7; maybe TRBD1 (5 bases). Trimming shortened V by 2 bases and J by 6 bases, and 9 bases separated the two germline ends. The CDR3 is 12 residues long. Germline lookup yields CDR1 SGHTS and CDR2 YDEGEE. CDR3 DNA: TGTGCCAGCAGCTTCGGAAGGGGCGAGCAGTACTTC. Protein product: CASSFGRGEQYF.

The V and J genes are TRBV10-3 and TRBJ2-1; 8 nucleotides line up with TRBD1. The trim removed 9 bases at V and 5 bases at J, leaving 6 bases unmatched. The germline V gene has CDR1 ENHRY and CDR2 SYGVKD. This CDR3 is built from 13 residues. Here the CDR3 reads CAIRTGQDNEQFF. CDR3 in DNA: TGTGCCATTCGGACAGGGCAAGACAATGAGCAGTTCTTC.

The CDR3 nucleotides read TGTGCCAGCAGCCCCGGGACTGGCGGCTACACCTTC. Protein product: CASSPGTGGYTF. The chain uses TRBV5-4 and TRBJ1-2; tentatively, D is TRBD1 (5 bases). This CDR3 spans 12 amino acids. Trimming shortened V by 4 bases and J by 8 bases, and 12 bases separated the two germline ends. Per the germline V gene, CDR1 is SGHNT and CDR2 is YYREEE (reference sequence).

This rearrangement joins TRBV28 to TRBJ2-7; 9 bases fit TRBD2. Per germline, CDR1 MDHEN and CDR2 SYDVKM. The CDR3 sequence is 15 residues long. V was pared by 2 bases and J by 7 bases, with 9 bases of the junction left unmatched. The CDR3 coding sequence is TGTGCCAGCAGTTTAAATTCGGGACTAGCCAGGGAGCAGTACTTC. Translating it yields CASSLNSGLAREQYF. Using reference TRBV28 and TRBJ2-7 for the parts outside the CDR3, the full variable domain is DVKVTQSSRYLVKRTGEKVFLECVQDMDHENMFWYRQDPGLGLRLIYFSYDVKMKEKGDIPEGYSVSREKKERFSLILESASTNQTSMYLCASSLNSGLAREQYFGPGTRLTVT.

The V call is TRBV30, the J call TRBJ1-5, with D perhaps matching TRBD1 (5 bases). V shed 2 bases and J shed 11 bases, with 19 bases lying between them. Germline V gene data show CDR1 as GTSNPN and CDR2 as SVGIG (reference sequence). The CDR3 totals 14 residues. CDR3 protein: CAWSQRGLKAAQHF. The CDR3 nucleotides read TGTGCCTGGAGTCAAAGGGGCCTAAAGGCGGCCCAGCATTTT.

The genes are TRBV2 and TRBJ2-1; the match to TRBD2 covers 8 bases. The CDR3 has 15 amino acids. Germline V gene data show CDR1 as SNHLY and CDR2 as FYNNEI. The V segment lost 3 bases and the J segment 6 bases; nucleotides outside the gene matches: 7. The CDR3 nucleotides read TGTGCCAGCAGTGACGGAGCGGGGGCCGGCAATGAGCAGTTCTTC. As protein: CASSDGAGAGNEQFF.

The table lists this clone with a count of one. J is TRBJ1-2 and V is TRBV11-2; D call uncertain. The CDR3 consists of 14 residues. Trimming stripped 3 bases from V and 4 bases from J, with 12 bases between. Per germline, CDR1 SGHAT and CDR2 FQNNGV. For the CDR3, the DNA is TGTGCCAGCAGCTTCGGTCCCGAGTTCTATGGCTACACCTTC. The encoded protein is CASSFGPEFYGYTF.

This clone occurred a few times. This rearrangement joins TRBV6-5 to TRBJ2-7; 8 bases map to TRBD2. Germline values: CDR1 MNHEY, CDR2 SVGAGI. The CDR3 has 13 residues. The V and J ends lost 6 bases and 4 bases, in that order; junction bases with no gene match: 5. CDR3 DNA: TGTGCCAGCAGGGTAGCGGGACTATACGAGCAGTACTTC. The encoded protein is CASRVAGLYEQYF.

The chain's CDR3 is CASRRLAGVYNEQFF. The DNA for the CDR3 is TGTGCCAGCAGGAGACTAGCGGGGGTCTACAATGAGCAGTTCTTC. V gene TRBV5-6 combines with J gene TRBJ2-1; 12 positions match TRBD2. The CDR3 runs to 15 residues. The germline gives CDR1 SGHDT, CDR2 YYEEEE. V was pared by 5 bases and J by 3 bases, with 3 bases of the junction left unmatched.

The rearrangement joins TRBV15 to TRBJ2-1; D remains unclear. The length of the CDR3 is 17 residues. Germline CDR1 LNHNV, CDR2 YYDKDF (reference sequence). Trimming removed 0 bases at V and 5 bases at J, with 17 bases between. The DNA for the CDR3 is TGTGCCACCAGCAGAGATCGAGAGCTCTTCTCAAACAATGAGCAGTTCTTC. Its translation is CATSRDRELFSNNEQFF.